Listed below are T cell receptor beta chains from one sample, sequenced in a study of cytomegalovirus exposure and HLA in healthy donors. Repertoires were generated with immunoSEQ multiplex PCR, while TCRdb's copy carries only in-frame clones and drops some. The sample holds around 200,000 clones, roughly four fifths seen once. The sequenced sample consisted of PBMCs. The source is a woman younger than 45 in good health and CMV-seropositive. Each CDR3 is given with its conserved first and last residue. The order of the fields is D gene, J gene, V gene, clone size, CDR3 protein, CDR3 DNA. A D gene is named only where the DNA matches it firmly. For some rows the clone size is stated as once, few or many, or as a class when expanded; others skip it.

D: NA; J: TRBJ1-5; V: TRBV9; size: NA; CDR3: CASSVGEGIGPQHF; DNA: TGTGCCAGCAGCGTAGGTGAGGGAATCGGGCCCCAGCATTTT
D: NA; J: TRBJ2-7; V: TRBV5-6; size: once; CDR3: CASSLIGGFSYEQYF; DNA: TGTGCCAGCAGCTTGATCGGCGGGTTTTCCTACGAGCAGTACTTC
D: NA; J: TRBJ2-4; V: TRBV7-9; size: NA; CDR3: CASSLEGVAKNIQYF; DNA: TGTGCCAGCAGCTTAGAAGGGGTAGCCAAAAACATTCAGTACTTC
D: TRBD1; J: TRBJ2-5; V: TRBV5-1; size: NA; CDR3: CASSLALGTGRETQYF; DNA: TGCGCCAGCAGCTTGGCCCTCGGGACAGGACGGGAGACCCAGTACTTC
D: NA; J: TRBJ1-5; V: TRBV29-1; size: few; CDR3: CSVAHLAGQPQHF; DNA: TGCAGCGTTGCCCACCTGGCGGGCCAGCCCCAGCATTTT
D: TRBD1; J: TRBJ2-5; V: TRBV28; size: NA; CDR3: CASSLRGREETQYF; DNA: TGTGCCAGCAGTTTGAGGGGGCGAGAGGAGACCCAGTACTTC
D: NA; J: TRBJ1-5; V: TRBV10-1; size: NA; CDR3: CASIPPGLFSNGNQPQHF; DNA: TGCGCCAGCATACCGCCGGGACTCTTTTCGAATGGCAATCAGCCCCAGCATTTT
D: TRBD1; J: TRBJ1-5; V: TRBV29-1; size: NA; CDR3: CSVGTGDQPQHF; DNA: TGCAGCGTGGGGACAGGGGATCAGCCCCAGCATTTT
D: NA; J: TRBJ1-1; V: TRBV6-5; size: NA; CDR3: CASSYTGLIPDTEAFF; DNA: TGTGCCAGCAGTTACACTGGACTAATACCGGACACTGAAGCTTTCTTT
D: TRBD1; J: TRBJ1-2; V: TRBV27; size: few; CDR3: CASSGGRRTNYGYTF; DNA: TGTGCCAGCTCAGGGGGCCGTCGTACGAACTATGGCTACACCTTC
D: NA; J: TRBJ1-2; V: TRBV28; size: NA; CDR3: CASSSGFGYTF; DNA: TGTGCCAGCAGTTCAGGGTTTGGCTACACCTTC
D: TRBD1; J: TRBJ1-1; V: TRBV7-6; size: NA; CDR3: CASGQGTNTEAFF; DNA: TGTGCCAGTGGACAGGGGACGAACACTGAAGCTTTCTTT
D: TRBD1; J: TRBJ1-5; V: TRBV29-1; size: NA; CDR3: CSVRGQGSNQPQHF; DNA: TGCAGCGTCCGGGGACAGGGTAGCAATCAGCCCCAGCATTTT
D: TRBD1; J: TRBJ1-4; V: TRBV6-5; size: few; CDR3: CASSDWGTGSEKLFF; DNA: TGTGCCAGCAGTGACTGGGGGACAGGGAGTGAAAAACTGTTTTTT
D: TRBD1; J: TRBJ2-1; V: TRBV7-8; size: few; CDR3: CASSFTHGQGNEQFF; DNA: TGTGCCAGCAGCTTTACCCACGGACAGGGCAATGAGCAGTTCTTC
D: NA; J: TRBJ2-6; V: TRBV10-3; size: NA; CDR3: CAISEGHSGANVLTF; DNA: TGTGCCATCAGCGAAGGACACTCTGGGGCCAACGTCCTGACTTTC
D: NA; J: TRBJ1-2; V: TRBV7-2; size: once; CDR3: CASSLEGDLWGYTF; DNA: TGTGCCAGCAGCTTAGAGGGGGATCTCTGGGGCTACACCTTC
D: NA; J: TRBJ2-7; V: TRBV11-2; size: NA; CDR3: CASSPPGYEQYF; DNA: TGTGCCAGCAGCCCTCCCGGGTACGAGCAGTACTTC
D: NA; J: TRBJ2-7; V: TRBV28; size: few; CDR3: CASSLMAGEQYF; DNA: TGTGCCAGCAGTTTAATGGCGGGAGAGCAGTACTTC
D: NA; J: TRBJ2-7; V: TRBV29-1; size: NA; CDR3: CSVGSYEQYF; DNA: TGCAGCGTCGGTTCCTACGAGCAGTACTTC
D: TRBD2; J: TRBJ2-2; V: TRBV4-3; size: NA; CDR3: CASSQYTSGRVANTGELFF; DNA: TGCGCCAGCAGCCAATATACTAGCGGGAGGGTCGCGAACACCGGGGAGCTGTTTTTT
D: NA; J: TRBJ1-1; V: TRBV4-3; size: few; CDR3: CASSQLTGMGTEAFF; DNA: TGCGCCAGCAGCCAATTAACAGGGATGGGGACTGAAGCTTTCTTT
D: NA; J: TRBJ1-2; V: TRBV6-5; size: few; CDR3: CASSRTGPNYGYTF; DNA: TGTGCCAGCAGTAGAACAGGACCTAACTATGGCTACACCTTC
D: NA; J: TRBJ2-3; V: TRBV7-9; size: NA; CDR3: CASSRTFSESTDTQYF; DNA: TGTGCCAGCAGCCGCACCTTCAGCGAAAGCACAGATACGCAGTATTTT
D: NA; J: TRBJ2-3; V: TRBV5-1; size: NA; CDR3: CASRLSPGSLGTDTQYF; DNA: TGCGCCAGCCGCCTGAGTCCGGGGTCCCTTGGCACAGATACGCAGTATTTT
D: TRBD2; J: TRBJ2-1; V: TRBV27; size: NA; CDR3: CASSRLAGGPSSYNEQFF; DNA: TGTGCCAGCAGTCGACTAGCGGGAGGGCCGAGCTCCTACAATGAGCAGTTCTTC
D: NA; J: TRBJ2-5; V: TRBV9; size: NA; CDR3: CASSVDGGTSRETQYF; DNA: TGTGCCAGCAGCGTAGACGGCGGGACCTCTAGGGAGACCCAGTACTTC
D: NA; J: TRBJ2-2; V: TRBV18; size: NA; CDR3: CASSPPSRNTGELFF; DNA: TGTGCCAGCTCACCACCGTCGAGGAACACCGGGGAGCTGTTTTTT
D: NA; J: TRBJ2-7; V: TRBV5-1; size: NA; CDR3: CASNTRFRYEQYF; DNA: TGCGCCAGCAACACCAGATTCCGCTACGAGCAGTACTTC
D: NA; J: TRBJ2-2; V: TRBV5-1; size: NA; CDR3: CASSLVLAGELFF; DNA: TGCGCCAGCAGCTTGGTTTTAGCCGGGGAGCTGTTTTTT
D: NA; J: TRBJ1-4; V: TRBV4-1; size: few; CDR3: CASSQVSLRVTNEKLFF; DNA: TGCGCCAGCAGCCAAGTGTCCCTCCGTGTGACTAATGAAAAACTGTTTTTT
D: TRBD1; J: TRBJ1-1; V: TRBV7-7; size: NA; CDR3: CASSLKTGLGMNTEAFF; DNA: TGTGCCAGCAGCTTAAAGACAGGGTTGGGGATGAACACTGAAGCTTTCTTT
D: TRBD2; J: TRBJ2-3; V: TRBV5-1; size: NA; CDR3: CASSLTGGGTDTQYF; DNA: TGCGCCAGCAGCTTAACGGGGGGGGGCACAGATACGCAGTATTTT
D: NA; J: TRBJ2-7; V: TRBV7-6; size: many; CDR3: CASSPLGGGGFEQYF; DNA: TGTGCCAGCAGCCCACTGGGGGGAGGGGGGTTCGAGCAGTACTTC
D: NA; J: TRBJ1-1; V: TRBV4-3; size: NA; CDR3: CASSQVYSTEAFF; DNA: TGCGCCAGCAGCCAGGTTTATAGCACTGAAGCTTTCTTT
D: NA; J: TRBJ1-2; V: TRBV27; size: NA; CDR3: CASSLRGAAGYTF; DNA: TGTGCCAGCAGCCTCAGGGGTGCTGCCGGCTACACCTTC
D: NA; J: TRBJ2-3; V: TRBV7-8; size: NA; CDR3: CASSLQVASPDTQYF; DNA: TGTGCCAGCAGCTTACAAGTGGCCAGTCCAGATACGCAGTATTTT
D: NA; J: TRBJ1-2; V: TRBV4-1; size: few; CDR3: CASSQLRGYGYTF; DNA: TGCGCCAGCAGCCAACTCAGGGGTTATGGCTACACCTTC
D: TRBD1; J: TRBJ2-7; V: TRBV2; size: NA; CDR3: CASSRDRAMSYEQYF; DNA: TGTGCCAGCAGCCGGGACAGGGCCATGTCCTACGAGCAGTACTTC
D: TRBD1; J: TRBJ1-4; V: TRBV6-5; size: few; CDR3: CASSYGQGGEKLFF; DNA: TGTGCCAGCAGTTACGGACAGGGTGGTGAAAAACTGTTTTTT
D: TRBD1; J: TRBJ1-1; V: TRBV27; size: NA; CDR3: CASSYRGLYTEAFF; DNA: TGTGCCAGCAGTTACAGGGGGCTCTACACTGAAGCTTTCTTT
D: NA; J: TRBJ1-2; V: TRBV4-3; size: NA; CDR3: CASSPGRGVRPLYGYTF; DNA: TGCGCCAGCAGCCCTGGTCGGGGGGTCCGACCCTTGTATGGCTACACCTTC